This TCR beta chain was captured in a study of blood T cell repertoires in COVID-19. CDR1 and CDR2 from the germline V gene are ENHRY and SYGVKD. Trimming cost V 4 bases and J 0 bases, with 16 bases left between them. The CDR3 runs 16 residues. Libraries were prepared by immunoSEQ multiplex PCR; TCRdb keeps only in-frame clonotypes and omits some of them. The sample gives 60,000 to 70,000 clones, 80% to 90% of which show up once; under 1.5% is in the top ten. The sample consisted of peripheral blood. This chain links TRBV10-3 with TRBJ2-7; TRBD1 might be the D (5 bases). The TCR sequence derives from a woman between 55 and 75 years old with acute or convalescent COVID-19. This CDR3 is CAISAAQGRNSYEQYF. CDR3 bases: TGTGCCATCAGTGCGGCCCAGGGCCGGAACTCCTACGAGCAGTACTTC.